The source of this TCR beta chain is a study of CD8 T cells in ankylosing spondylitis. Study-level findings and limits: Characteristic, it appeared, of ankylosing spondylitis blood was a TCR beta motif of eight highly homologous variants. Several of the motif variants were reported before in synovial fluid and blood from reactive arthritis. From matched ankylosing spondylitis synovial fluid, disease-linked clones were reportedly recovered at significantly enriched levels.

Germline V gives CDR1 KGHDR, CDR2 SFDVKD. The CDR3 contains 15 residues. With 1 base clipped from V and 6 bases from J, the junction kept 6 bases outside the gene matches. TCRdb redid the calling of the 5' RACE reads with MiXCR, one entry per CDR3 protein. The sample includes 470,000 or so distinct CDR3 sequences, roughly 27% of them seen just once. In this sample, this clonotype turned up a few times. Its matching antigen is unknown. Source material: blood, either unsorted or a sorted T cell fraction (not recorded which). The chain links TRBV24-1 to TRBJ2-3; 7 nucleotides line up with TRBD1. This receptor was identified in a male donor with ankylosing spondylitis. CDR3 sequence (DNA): TGTGCCACCAGTGATTTCCGTGGGACAGCCGATACGCAGTATTTT. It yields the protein CATSDFRGTADTQYF.